These T cell receptor beta chains were read from a single sample in a study of T cells expressing NK-cell markers. Each CDR3 protein gets one entry in TCRdb, which reprocessed the 5' RACE reads and gives no DNA. The data include more than 250,000 distinct CDR3 sequences; the top ten clones carry roughly 0.4%. Specimen: blood T cells: a sorted CD56 or NKG2C T cell subset, CD4+ or CD8+ T cells, or bulk PBMC T cells (not recorded which). Receptors were obtained from a man between 18 and 29 years old in good health. CDR3s include the opening cysteine and the closing phenylalanine or tryptophan.

TRBJ2-3	TRBV12-3/TRBV12-4	15	CASSPGGPNSDTQYF
TRBJ2-2	TRBV5-6	13	CASNYRGLGELFF
TRBJ2-3	TRBV15	17	CATSPRSRGRAVDTQYF
TRBJ1-4	TRBV12-3/TRBV12-4	15	CASSLDARGGEKLFF
TRBJ1-1	TRBV27	14	CASSFGRANTEAFF
TRBJ2-1	TRBV6-5	13	CATWDSWNNEQFF
TRBJ2-2	TRBV4-1	17	CASSPRGSGSLPGELFF
TRBJ2-1	TRBV11-2	14	CATTSVRTYNEQFF
TRBJ2-5	TRBV5-4	13	CASSHPYQETQYF
TRBJ1-2	TRBV7-9	14	CASSPQGANYGYTF
TRBJ1-1	TRBV10-3	15	CAISGGVGLSAEAFF
TRBJ1-6	TRBV6-5	14	CASSSPGGGWTLHF
TRBJ1-5	TRBV5-1	16	CASSLVGQRRNQPQHF
TRBJ2-7	TRBV29-1	13	CSGLPTGTGEQYF
TRBJ2-1	TRBV6-5	14	CASSYSEDGRGEFF
TRBJ2-2	TRBV5-1	15	CASSLPGTGSGELFF
TRBJ1-2	TRBV12-3/TRBV12-4	16	CASSLAVGQKLYGYTF
TRBJ2-1	TRBV27	14	CASSFRVNYNEQFF
TRBJ2-1	TRBV25-1	15	CASSELSGSRIEQFF
TRBJ2-1	TRBV29-1	13	CSVDSPTANEQFF
TRBJ2-1	TRBV3-1	14	CASSDSRTYNEQFF
TRBJ2-7	TRBV7-4	13	CASSRDSSYEQYF
TRBJ1-2	TRBV20-1	15	CSVIPGSSGSGGYTF
TRBJ2-2	TRBV6-1	18	CASTSTPPGLVYTGELFF
TRBJ1-2	TRBV6-2/TRBV6-3	14	CASNLGRINYGYTF
TRBJ2-2	TRBV7-9	17	CASSPPGLVFGTGELFF
TRBJ2-3	TRBV12-3/TRBV12-4	15	CASSLGQGITDTQYF
TRBJ2-3	TRBV18	15	CASLLTGLSTDTQYF
TRBJ2-6	TRBV15	17	CATSRVAGGRGANVLTF
TRBJ2-5	TRBV2	14	CASSERTGQETQYF
TRBJ2-1	TRBV2	14	CASSTGQGASEQFF
TRBJ2-2	TRBV30	14	CAWNSLMATGELFF
TRBJ1-5	TRBV20-1	15	CSAPVGGAGDQPQHF
TRBJ2-6	TRBV19	15	CASSIRVSGANVLTF
TRBJ1-1	TRBV5-4	14	CASSLEQPNTEAFF
TRBJ2-7	TRBV18	16	CASSPGTGPFSYEQYF
TRBJ2-3	TRBV9	17	CASSVGLAGGQTDTQYF